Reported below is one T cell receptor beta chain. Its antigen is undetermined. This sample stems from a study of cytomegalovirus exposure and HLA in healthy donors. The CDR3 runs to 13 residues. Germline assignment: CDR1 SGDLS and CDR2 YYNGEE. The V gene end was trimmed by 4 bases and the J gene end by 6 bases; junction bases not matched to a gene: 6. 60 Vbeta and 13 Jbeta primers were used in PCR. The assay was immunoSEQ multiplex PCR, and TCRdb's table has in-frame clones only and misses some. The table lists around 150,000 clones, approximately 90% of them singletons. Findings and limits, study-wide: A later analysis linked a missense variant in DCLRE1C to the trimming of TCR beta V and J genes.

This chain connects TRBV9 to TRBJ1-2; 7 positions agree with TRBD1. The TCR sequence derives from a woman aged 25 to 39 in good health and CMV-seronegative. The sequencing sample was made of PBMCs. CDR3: CASSPRDRDGYTF. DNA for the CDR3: TGTGCCAGCAGCCCACGGGACAGAGATGGCTACACCTTC.